This TCR beta chain was recovered during a study of neurological immune-mediated disorders. This clonotype was observed at least ten times. The target antigen is unknown. Whole-study results and caveats: None of the CDR3 amino acid sequences found in expanded clones was shared across subjects. This suggests that the TCR-beta repertoires were private in all groups.

The germline CDR1 and CDR2 sequences are SGHRS and YFSETQ. The CDR3 runs to 15 residues. The ends lost 3 bases at V and 0 bases at J; junction bases unmatched: 6. Time point given: longitudinal time-point 2. PBMCs stored at -80 C, 2 million in total, were the source of the unsorted libraries. Synthesis of cDNA was performed by 5'RACE using 10-nucleotide random UMIs. From 15-18 subjects, every sequencing run obtained over 180 million TCR-beta sequences. TCRdb re-analysed the 5' RACE reads in MiXCR, keeping a single row per CDR3 protein. The table records approximately 30,000 distinct CDR3 sequences, about an eighth of them present only once.

The TCR originated in a woman aged 40-49 years in good health. J is TRBJ2-7 and V is TRBV5-1; 7 bases line up with TRBD1. Material for sequencing was PBMCs. The CDR3 DNA is TGCGCCAGCAGCTCGACAGGGCAAGTCTCCTACGAGCAGTACTTC. It translates to CASSSTGQVSYEQYF.